This record covers a single T cell receptor (beta chain). The antigen remains undetermined. This entry is derived from a study of T-cell memory formation after mild COVID-19. The study's findings and limits: CD4+ contracting clones were mainly CM and EM; CD8+ ones, EMRA. Contracting clones, day 15 to 85, had balanced CD4/CD8, and later expanders favored CD4+.

TCRdb re-called the 5' RACE reads through MiXCR, storing one row per CDR3 protein. The sample has over 150,000 distinct CDR3 sequences; less than 20% are singletons. V was cut by 2 bases and J by 2 bases, with 17 bases left in between. Looked up from germline, CDR1 is SGHAT and CDR2 is FQNNGV. The CDR3 runs 17 residues. Material for sequencing was PBMCs or a T cell subset sorted from them (not recorded which). This receptor was obtained from a young man who had mild COVID-19 (a few samples of this study predate the infection). Cell type and time point are not known. The chain carries TRBV11-2 and TRBJ2-3; D perhaps matches TRBD2 (5 bases). Here the CDR3 DNA reads TGTGCCAGCAGCTTAAGGCCGGCGGGCGCTCTCACAGATACGCAGTATTTT. It yields the protein CASSLRPAGALTDTQYF.